This T cell receptor beta chain was sequenced in a study of cytomegalovirus exposure and HLA in healthy donors. Turning to the study itself: There were 85 million or so unique TCRs (from HLA-typed donors) in an early data release.

A remark on this clone: Antigen: not known.

Trimming stripped 9 bases from V and 7 bases from J, with 15 bases between. Looked up from germline, CDR1 is SNHLY and CDR2 is FYNNEI. The CDR3 consists of 12 residues. 13 Jbeta primers and 60 Vbeta primers were used for the PCR. Only in-frame clones appear in the TCRdb table, and some are missing; sequencing was by immunoSEQ multiplex PCR. This table has approximately 170,000 clones, approximately 80% appearing once. Study findings and constraints: The productive fraction for most TCR beta V segments was about 87% or about 30% in an earlier analysis. Associated with cytomegalovirus, according to the listing, were some 150 TCR beta chains.

The sequenced sample consisted of PBMCs. This chain uses TRBV2 with TRBJ1-1; tentative D call: TRBD1 (6 bases). The source of this sequence is a female donor in good health and CMV-seronegative. This CDR3 is CASENRALEAFF. The DNA of the CDR3 is TGTGCCAGTGAAAACAGGGCACTTGAAGCTTTCTTT.